The source of this T cell receptor (beta chain) is a study of T-cell memory formation after mild COVID-19. TCRdb re-analysed the 5' RACE reads in MiXCR, keeping a single row per CDR3 protein. The sample consists of just over 300,000 distinct CDR3 sequences, roughly 19% of them appearing once. General observations from the study: Among clones contracting day 15 to 85, CD4/CD8 was balanced, whereas later expanders leaned CD4+.

This clonotype was detected ten times or more. The antigen is not known. Germline V gene data show CDR1 as SGHTA and CDR2 as FQGNSA. Unmatched junction bases numbered 0, after V lost 5 bases and J lost 4 bases. The CDR3 has 13 residues. The TCR was taken from a man aged 18 to 29 who had mild COVID-19 (a few samples of this study predate the infection). Cell type and time point are not known. The sequenced material came from PBMCs or a T cell subset sorted from them (not recorded which). V is TRBV7-2 and J is TRBJ2-5; 11 nucleotides agree with TRBD2. CDR3 amino acids: CASSGTSGETQYF. The CDR3 DNA follows: TGTGCCAGCAGCGGGACTAGCGGAGAGACCCAGTACTTC.